In its sample, the clone carrying this T cell receptor beta chain was seen many times. The entry originates in a study of human T cells and chemical hapten exposure. Study at large: Enrolled patients were predominantly female and had alopecia areata, totalis or universalis.

Each CDR3 protein is one row after TCRdb ran MiXCR on the RACE reads. The data hold some 49,000 distinct CDR3 sequences, with 9.5% to 10% observed a single time. Time point specified: pre-sensitization, week 0. The treatment here: therapeutic diphenylcyclopropenone sensitization with weekly scalp DPC. Total RNA was isolated from unfractionated whole blood. Germline values: CDR1 LGHNA, CDR2 YSLEER. The CDR3 is 13 amino acids. Deletions cut 4 bases from V and 3 bases from J, with 9 bases between. The sequencing here drew on whole blood, taken in connection with sensitization to the hapten diphenylcyclopropenone (DPC). This sequence joins TRBV4-3 and TRBJ1-1; D uncertain. This TCR was recovered from a young woman with alopecia areata. Some clones in this sample may be carry-over from other donors' samples. CDR3 bases: TGCGCCAGCAGCCGGAATTACGACACTGAAGCTTTCTTT. It yields the protein CASSRNYDTEAFF.